This T cell receptor beta chain emerged from a study of cytotoxic CD8 clonotypes in ibrutinib-treated CLL. Across the study: The patient breakdown showed 10 to 12 relapsed/refractory and some 16 treatment-naive cases, with under 18 IGHV unmutated.

Study-wide findings and caveats: Clonality rose at ibrutinib response and fell back toward baseline at progression. Sustained-remission patients were sampled at one set of times and progressing patients at different ones.

Regarding this clone: Its antigen is not known.

The V gene's germline CDR1 is SNHLY and CDR2 FYNNEI. This CDR3 spans 16 amino acids. J gave up 3 bases and V 5 bases, and 10 bases lay outside the gene matches. Deep sequencing aimed at 1 in 200,000 to 1 in 1 million T cells' resolution. Repertoires were generated with immunoSEQ multiplex PCR, while TCRdb's copy carries only in-frame clones and drops some. Of 160,000 or so clones in the sample, about 80% were seen once. The material sequenced was PBMCs, taken after 24 months of ibrutinib treatment. This TCR derives from a human donor with chronic lymphocytic leukemia. V usage is TRBV2 and J usage is TRBJ2-7, with 10 bases matching TRBD2. This CDR3 reads CASSPVGTSANYEQYF. The CDR3 DNA is TGTGCCAGCAGTCCCGTAGGGACTAGCGCGAACTACGAGCAGTACTTC.